The clone carrying this TCR beta chain was seen at least ten times. What it binds is not known. This entry comes from a study of human T cells and chemical hapten exposure. Study details: Patients, chiefly female, had alopecia areata, totalis or universalis. Findings and caveats of the study: The count of PT1 expanded TCRs correlated positively with patch test score.

The time point: patch test 1, 2 weeks after DPC sensitization. Noted treatment: therapeutic diphenylcyclopropenone sensitization with weekly scalp DPC. The CDR3 has 11 amino acids. The V gene lost 3 bases and the J gene lost 6 bases, with 3 bases spanning the gap. The V gene's germline CDR1 is PRHDT and CDR2 FYEKMQ (reference sequence). Each CDR3 protein gets one entry after TCRdb re-called the RACE reads with MiXCR. The repertoire consists of fewer than 100,000 distinct CDR3 sequences, with approximately 12% occurring once and the leading ten covering 3% to 4%. The sequence came from a woman in her sixties with alopecia areata. Some clones in this sample may be carry-over from other donors' samples. This chain connects TRBV13 to TRBJ2-1, with D unresolved. The sample consisted of whole blood, taken in connection with sensitization to the hapten diphenylcyclopropenone (DPC). As DNA, the CDR3 is TGTGCCAGCAGCTTTTCCAATGAGCAGTTCTTC. Protein sequence: CASSFSNEQFF.